A selection of T cell receptor beta chains follows, all from one sample in a study of T cells in Graves' hyperthyroidism and ophthalmopathy. TCRdb itself ran the multiplex PCR reads through MiXCR, one entry per CDR3 protein. The repertoire consists of a few hundred thousand distinct CDR3 sequences, with about 43% occurring once and the leading ten covering under 20%. Material: peripheral blood or thyroid tissue (not recorded which). These receptors originate from an adult woman with Graves' disease, either hyperthyroidism or ophthalmopathy (not recorded which). CDR3s include the opening cysteine and the closing phenylalanine or tryptophan. Each record gives: clone size, V gene, CDR3 length, D gene, J gene, CDR3 protein, CDR3 DNA. D genes are given only for firm matches. Size is omitted from some rows. Given values are once, few, many or a class for expanded clones.

many	TRBV7-2	18	TRBD1	TRBJ2-5	CASSSSKTAGTGQETQYF	TGTGCCAGCAGCTCGTCCAAAACTGCCGGGACAGGTCAAGAGACCCAGTACTTC
many	TRBV7-9	14	NA	TRBJ2-7	CASSSSRGRYEQYF	TGTGCCAGCAGCTCCTCTCGGGGGAGGTACGAGCAGTACTTC
many	TRBV9	13	NA	TRBJ2-4	CASSAGPGIIQYF	TGTGCCAGCAGCGCAGGACCCGGGATCATTCAGTACTTC
many	TRBV7-6	15	TRBD2	TRBJ2-2	CASSLETSGTGELFF	TGTGCCAGCAGCTTAGAGACTAGCGGGACCGGGGAGCTGTTTTTT
NA	TRBV9	15	NA	TRBJ1-5	CASSLIPGRNHPQHF	TGTGCCAGCAGCTTGATCCCGGGCCGAAATCATCCCCAGCATTTT
many	TRBV25-1	18	TRBD2	TRBJ2-5	CASSVYTGLAGAQETQYF	TGTGCCAGCAGTGTCTACACAGGACTAGCGGGAGCACAAGAGACCCAGTACTTC
few	TRBV10-3	15	TRBD1	TRBJ2-5	CAISEEGTVQETQYF	TGTGCCATCAGTGAGGAGGGGACAGTCCAAGAGACCCAGTACTTC
many	TRBV6-5	15	NA	TRBJ1-5	CASSKYTGANQPQHF	TGTGCCAGCAGTAAGTACACCGGGGCCAATCAGCCCCAGCATTTT
NA	TRBV25-1	13	NA	TRBJ1-6	CASSLMLNSPLHF	TGTGCCAGCAGTTTAATGCTGAATTCACCCCTCCACTTT
NA	TRBV7-8	14	NA	TRBJ1-3	CASSLGPPLNTIYF	TGTGCCAGCAGCCTCGGACCGCCGTTAAACACCATATATTTT
NA	TRBV10-1	16	NA	TRBJ1-5	CAISESPDRINQPQHF	TGTGCCATCAGTGAGTCGCCCGACAGGATCAATCAGCCCCAGCATTTT
few	TRBV9	12	NA	TRBJ2-7	CASSPTSYRLYF	TGTGCCAGCAGCCCCACTAGCTACCGTCTGTACTTC
many	TRBV12-3/TRBV12-4	15	TRBD1	TRBJ2-7	CASKLDRGPFYEQYF	TGTGCCAGCAAACTCGACAGGGGCCCCTTCTACGAGCAGTACTTC
NA	TRBV29-1	12	TRBD1	TRBJ1-3	CSVEQGANTIYF	TGCAGCGTTGAACAGGGGGCAAACACCATATATTTT
NA	TRBV5-6	16	NA	TRBJ2-7	CASSVLGGTDPYEQYF	TGTGCCAGCAGCGTTCTGGGGGGCACTGACCCCTACGAGCAGTACTTC
NA	TRBV20-1	11	NA	TRBJ2-7	CSARETYEQYF	TGCAGTGCCAGGGAAACCTACGAGCAGTACTTC
NA	TRBV20-1	13	TRBD1	TRBJ2-5	CSAAETGLETQYF	TGCAGTGCTGCTGAGACAGGGCTGGAGACCCAGTACTTC
NA	TRBV7-8	16	NA	TRBJ1-5	CASSLRRFRSNQPQHF	TGTGCCAGCAGCTTAAGGCGCTTCCGTAGCAATCAGCCCCAGCATTTT
many	TRBV28	14	NA	TRBJ2-5	CASSPRTVEETQYF	TGTGCCAGCAGCCCTAGGACAGTCGAAGAGACCCAGTACTTC
many	TRBV12-3/TRBV12-4	17	NA	TRBJ1-2	CASSSLIRTDYPDGYTF	TGTGCCAGCAGTTCCCTCATTCGGACAGATTATCCGGATGGCTACACCTTC
once	TRBV12-3/TRBV12-4	12	NA	TRBJ2-5	CASSYSSRTQYF	TGTGCCAGCAGTTACTCGTCACGGACCCAGTACTTC
NA	TRBV28	15	NA	TRBJ1-3	CASRIPRGRGGTIYF	TGTGCCAGCAGGATTCCCAGGGGACGTGGTGGCACCATATATTTT
NA	TRBV7-2	13	NA	TRBJ2-2	CASSFIDTGELFF	TGTGCCAGCAGCTTTATCGACACCGGGGAGCTGTTTTTT
many	TRBV7-9	17	TRBD1	TRBJ1-4	CASSTRTGLWGNEKLFF	TGTGCCAGCAGCACCCGGACAGGGCTTTGGGGGAATGAAAAACTGTTTTTT
many	TRBV27	13	NA	TRBJ1-2	CASSLGRYYGYTF	TGTGCCAGCAGTTTAGGAAGGTACTATGGCTACACCTTC
once	TRBV12-3/TRBV12-4	14	TRBD1	TRBJ1-5	CASTWRGTGETQHF	TGTGCCAGCACATGGAGGGGGACAGGAGAGACCCAGCATTTT
NA	TRBV10-2	14	NA	TRBJ1-2	CASSSGLPNYGYTF	TGCGCCAGCAGCTCGGGACTCCCTAACTATGGCTACACCTTC
many	TRBV7-3	14	NA	TRBJ2-5	CASSQSPGGETQYF	TGTGCCAGCAGCCAATCACCGGGTGGAGAGACCCAGTACTTC
NA	TRBV7-8	16	TRBD1	TRBJ2-2	CASSGGQGGVAGELFF	TGTGCCAGCAGCGGAGGACAGGGCGGCGTCGCCGGGGAGCTGTTTTTT
NA	TRBV7-9	16	NA	TRBJ1-2	CASSQEAGPTFYGYTF	TGTGCCAGCAGCCAAGAGGCGGGGCCGACCTTCTATGGCTACACCTTC
few	TRBV27	10	NA	TRBJ2-2	CASKMGELFF	TGTGCCAGCAAGATGGGGGAGCTGTTTTTT
NA	TRBV10-3	17	NA	TRBJ2-5	CAISSVGSDLRQETQYF	TGTGCCATCAGCAGCGTAGGGTCCGACTTGCGACAAGAGACCCAGTACTTC
many	TRBV15	15	NA	TRBJ2-5	CATSRAQGYQETQYF	TGTGCCACCAGCAGAGCACAGGGTTATCAAGAGACCCAGTACTTC
few	TRBV18	15	TRBD1	TRBJ1-6	CASSPPGQLNSPLHF	TGTGCCAGCTCACCACCGGGACAGCTTAATTCACCCCTCCACTTT
NA	TRBV6-5	13	NA	TRBJ1-4	CASSWPGGSIRFF	TGTGCCAGCAGTTGGCCGGGGGGATCCATTAGGTTTTTT
many	TRBV5-8	14	TRBD2	TRBJ2-5	CASSLAEIQETQYF	TGTGCCAGCAGCCTAGCGGAGATCCAAGAGACCCAGTACTTC
once	TRBV9	14	NA	TRBJ1-1	CASSGSIMNTEAFF	TGTGCCAGCAGCGGCTCCATCATGAACACTGAAGCTTTCTTT
many	TRBV9	16	NA	TRBJ2-5	CASSVGARLGQETQYF	TGTGCCAGCAGCGTAGGGGCTCGATTGGGACAAGAGACCCAGTACTTC
many	TRBV19	14	TRBD1	TRBJ1-1	CASSRDRVNTEAFF	TGTGCCAGTAGTAGGGACAGGGTGAACACTGAAGCTTTCTTT
NA	TRBV20-1	13	TRBD1	TRBJ1-5	CSAPGTDYQPQHF	TGCAGTGCTCCCGGGACAGATTATCAGCCCCAGCATTTT
few	TRBV18	13	NA	TRBJ1-2	CASSPNEDPGYTF	TGTGCCAGCTCACCGAATGAAGATCCTGGCTACACCTTC
many	TRBV10-3	14	NA	TRBJ1-5	CAISERDGGGPQHF	TGTGCCATCAGTGAGCGGGACGGGGGTGGGCCCCAGCATTTT
NA	TRBV20-1	12	NA	TRBJ2-3	CSQVGATDTQYF	TGCAGTCAAGTGGGGGCCACAGATACGCAGTATTTT
many	TRBV6-5	13	NA	TRBJ1-4	CASARQVREKLFF	TGTGCCAGCGCTCGGCAGGTACGGGAAAAACTGTTTTTT
NA	TRBV9	13	NA	TRBJ1-2	CASSVPGTYGYTF	TGTGCCAGCTCAGTCCCGGGCACCTATGGCTACACCTTC
NA	TRBV29-1	12	NA	TRBJ1-2	CSSAGLNYGYTF	TGCAGCTCGGCGGGATTGAACTATGGCTACACCTTC
once	TRBV12-3/TRBV12-4	12	NA	TRBJ1-2	CASSFADNGYTF	TGTGCCAGCAGTTTTGCTGATAATGGCTACACCTTC
once	TRBV7-8	13	NA	TRBJ2-5	CTSSSGSQETQYF	TGTACCAGCAGCTCTGGGTCCCAAGAGACCCAGTACTTC
many	TRBV7-9	17	NA	TRBJ1-1	CASSPRIEVGGRGEAFF	TGTGCCAGCAGCCCACGCATCGAAGTTGGGGGTCGTGGCGAAGCTTTCTTT
many	TRBV14	17	NA	TRBJ2-7	CASSQGHPGSTTYEQYF	TGTGCCAGCAGCCAAGGCCACCCAGGGTCGACAACCTACGAGCAGTACTTC
many	TRBV24-1	19	TRBD2	TRBJ2-2	CATSDRPASGSQLPGELFF	TGTGCCACCAGTGATCGGCCGGCTAGCGGGAGTCAATTGCCCGGGGAGCTGTTTTTT
few	TRBV7-9	21	TRBD2	TRBJ2-2	CASSHPPLLSGRPKDTGELFF	TGTGCCAGCAGCCACCCCCCCCTGCTTAGCGGGAGGCCAAAGGACACCGGGGAGCTGTTTTTT
many	TRBV5-1	14	TRBD2	TRBJ2-2	CASCLAGASGELFF	TGCGCCAGCTGCCTAGCGGGAGCCAGCGGGGAGCTGTTTTTT
NA	TRBV29-1	14	NA	TRBJ1-6	CSADSPGYNSPLHF	TGCAGCGCTGACAGCCCCGGTTATAATTCACCCCTCCACTTT